Given below is one T cell receptor beta chain in context. The antigen remains unidentified. The V gene's germline CDR1 is SEHNR and CDR2 FQNEAQ (reference sequence). CDR3 length: 12 residues. V lost 5 bases, J lost 8 bases, and 12 bases lay in between. A few pembrolizumab responders had their TCRs sequenced. The sample comes from a study of PD-1 blockade in mismatch repair-deficient tumors. About the research overall: Enrolled about 2012-2016, patients had progressing, pretreated mismatch repair-deficient cancers of about a dozen types.

Clones were read by immunoSEQ multiplex PCR, and TCRdb kept only the in-frame ones, dropping some. Of around 100,000 clones in the sample, about three quarters were seen once. Study-level points and caveats: Rapid post-treatment expansion, then contraction, generally preceding radiologic response, marked tumor-resident clones.

J is TRBJ1-2 and V is TRBV7-9; weak D call: TRBD1 (5 bases). Specimen: peripheral blood, collected roughly 60 weeks after starting pembrolizumab. The clonotype originates from an adult with mismatch repair-deficient cancer. The DNA for the CDR3 is TGTGCCAGCAGCCCGGGGGTGGAGGGCTACACCTTC. Translating gives CASSPGVEGYTF.